The sequence of this TCR beta chain was determined in a study of radiotherapy plus CTLA-4 blockade in lung cancer. The overall study: The study recorded objective responses in approximately 19% of patients and disease control in approximately 33%.

Comments on this clone: Antigen specificity is unknown.

Lung cancer patients with chemo-refractory metastatic non-small-cell disease were given focal radiation plus CTLA-4 blockade with ipilimumab. Study-wide results and caveats: Among blood TCR repertoires after radiotherapy plus ipilimumab, tumor-derived clones expanded. Interferon-beta and early blood T cell clone dynamics reportedly predicted response best.

The CDR3 has 13 amino acids. Trimming shortened V by 8 bases and J by 6 bases, and 11 bases separated the two germline ends. CDR1 and CDR2 from the germline V gene are SGHAT and FQNNGV. The method was immunoSEQ multiplex PCR; TCRdb's version includes in-frame clones alone and lacks a portion of them. Found here are around 44,000 clones, less than 90% of them singletons; the top ten hold around a sixth. Sequenced material: peripheral blood, taken from a patient treated with radiotherapy plus ipilimumab. The source of this sequence is a human donor with non-small cell lung cancer that progressed on radiotherapy plus ipilimumab. Some clones in this sample may be carry-over from other donors' samples. The rearrangement uses TRBV11-2 and TRBJ1-6, with TRBD1 as a possible D gene (5 bases). The CDR3 loop is CASCDRLNSPLHF. CDR3 DNA: TGTGCCAGCTGCGACAGACTTAATTCACCCCTCCACTTT.